Following are 16 T cell receptor beta chains from one sample sequenced in a study of blood T cell repertoires in COVID-19. Here immunoSEQ multiplex PCR was the method, and the copy in TCRdb shows in-frame clones only, minus some. The sample has about 270,000 clones; around four fifths are singletons. Material for sequencing was peripheral blood. These receptors were taken from a man older than 75 with acute or convalescent COVID-19.

The chain carries TRBV27 and TRBJ2-1; D uncertain. V lost 5 bases, J lost 0 bases, and 14 bases lay in between. The germline CDR1 and CDR2 sequences are MNHEY and SMNVEV (reference sequence). The CDR3 runs 16 residues. The CDR3 nucleotides are TGTGCCAGCAGTCCAGCGACCGCAAGCTCCTACAATGAGCAGTTCTTC. This codes for CASSPATASSYNEQFF.

This clone was observed once. The CDR3 is CASIWGQGQPQHF. The DNA for the CDR3 is TGTGCCAGCATTTGGGGTCAGGGCCAGCCCCAGCATTTT. V and J are TRBV6-5 and TRBJ1-5, with D possibly being TRBD1 (5 bases). This CDR3 spans 13 amino acids. Germline V gene sequence: CDR1 MNHEY, CDR2 SVGAGI. Trimming pared 7 bases from V and 7 bases from J, leaving 14 bases between.

J is TRBJ2-7 and V is TRBV27, with 12 positions matching TRBD2. V lost 6 bases, J lost 3 bases, and 0 bases stayed unmatched. The CDR3 loop spans 13 amino acids. Germline V CDR1 and CDR2: MNHEY, SMNVEV (reference sequence). CDR3 amino acids: CASRGLAGYEQYF. Written as DNA, the CDR3 is TGTGCCAGCAGGGGACTAGCGGGCTACGAGCAGTACTTC.

The chain recombines TRBV5-1 with TRBJ2-4; D remains ambiguous. V was shortened by 0 bases and J by 6 bases, with 7 bases between the two germline ends. Germline V CDR1 and CDR2: SGHRS, YFSETQ. This CDR3 has 13 amino acids. CDR3 coding DNA: TGCGCCAGCAGCTTGGACTACATAAACATTCAGTACTTC. Protein product: CASSLDYINIQYF.

Concerning this clone: Other nucleotide sequences from this sample produce the same CDR3. V usage is TRBV29-1 and J usage is TRBJ1-2; TRBD1 aligns across 9 bases. Germline V lookup: CDR1 SQVTM, CDR2 ANQGSEA. Losses at the gene ends were 5 bases for V and 5 bases for J; bases not matched to a gene: 3. The CDR3 totals 12 residues. The CDR3 DNA sequence: TGCAGCGTTCTGACAGGGGGGTATGGCTACACCTTC. Encoded protein: CSVLTGGYGYTF.

J is TRBJ1-6 and V is TRBV27; 8 nucleotides line up with TRBD1. The J segment lost 6 bases and the V segment lost 8 bases, leaving 6 bases of the junction unmatched. The CDR3 covers 14 residues. Per the germline V gene, CDR1 is MNHEY and CDR2 is SMNVEV (reference sequence). Here the CDR3 DNA reads TGTGCCAGCCGCGACAGGGGAGGTAATTCACCCCTCCACTTT. Encoded protein: CASRDRGGNSPLHF.

The chain joins TRBV6-5 to TRBJ2-2; D is undetermined. Germline V lookup: CDR1 MNHEY, CDR2 SVGAGI. There are 13 residues in the CDR3. V lost 6 bases to trimming and J lost 4 bases, with 9 bases between them. CDR3 sequence reads: CASREMGTGELFF. In DNA, the CDR3 is TGTGCCAGCAGGGAGATGGGCACCGGGGAGCTGTTTTTT.

The chain combines TRBV5-1 with TRBJ1-2; D remains ambiguous. Germline V gene lookup returns CDR1 SGHRS and CDR2 YFSETQ. CDR3 length equals 15 residues. Trimming removed 0 bases from V and 1 base from J, with 10 bases in between. CDR3 sequence: CASSLGGSGNYGYTF. The CDR3 DNA sequence: TGCGCCAGCAGCTTGGGTGGGAGTGGTAACTATGGCTACACCTTC.

The rearrangement joins TRBV27 to TRBJ1-3; D may be TRBD1 (6 bases). V was clipped by 6 bases and J by 2 bases, with 14 bases between them. Germline CDR1 and CDR2: MNHEY and SMNVEV (reference sequence). The CDR3 consists of 15 residues. The CDR3 protein is CASRPAGTPGNTIYF. CDR3 in DNA: TGTGCCAGCAGACCAGCAGGGACACCTGGAAACACCATATATTTT.

The chain joins TRBV10-1 to TRBJ1-2; D is unresolved. The V gene lost 3 bases and the J gene lost 4 bases, with 9 bases spanning the gap. The CDR3 runs to 13 residues. From germline, CDR1 is WNHNN and CDR2 SYGVQD (reference sequence). The CDR3 sequence: CASSDRQIYGYTF. CDR3 coding DNA: TGCGCCAGCAGTGATCGTCAGATCTATGGCTACACCTTC.

CDR3 residues: CASSKHRLAKNIQYF. The CDR3 DNA reads TGTGCCAGCAGCAAACACCGACTAGCCAAAAACATTCAGTACTTC. V and J are TRBV21-1 and TRBJ2-4; TRBD2 reflects the table's D call only, with no check against the DNA. TRBV21-1 is marked as a pseudogene. The CDR3 runs 15 residues.

Details on this clone: Other DNA sequences in this sample translate to the same CDR3. The chain joins TRBV7-2 to TRBJ2-7; no clear D gene. The CDR3 extends over 14 amino acids. The germline gives CDR1 SGHTA, CDR2 FQGNSA. The ends were cut back, 1 base at V and 1 base at J, with 8 bases in the middle. The CDR3 region is CASSLVVSSYEQYF. The CDR3 DNA is TGTGCCAGCAGCTTAGTAGTGAGTTCCTACGAGCAGTACTTC.

The rearrangement uses TRBV5-1 and TRBJ2-3; 8 nucleotides align to TRBD1. CDR3 size: 14 residues. Germline CDR1 is SGHRS and CDR2 is YFSETQ. The ends lost 4 bases at V and 2 bases at J; junction bases unmatched: 3. As DNA, the CDR3 is TGCGCCAGCAGCCGGACAGGGAACACAGATACGCAGTATTTT. Amino acid sequence: CASSRTGNTDTQYF.

The chain joins TRBV25-1 to TRBJ1-2; D unclear. V dropped 7 bases and J dropped 5 bases, with 11 bases sitting between them. The CDR3 covers 12 residues. Germline loops: CDR1 MGHDK, CDR2 SYGVNS. CDR3 residues: CASMGGLYGYTF. The CDR3 DNA follows: TGTGCCAGCATGGGAGGGCTGTATGGCTACACCTTC.

The V and J genes are TRBV15 and TRBJ2-7; tentatively, D is TRBD1 (6 bases). The CDR3 runs 14 residues. V was clipped by 1 base and J by 3 bases, with 10 bases between them. Germline-derived CDR1 and CDR2 are LNHNV and YYDKDF (reference sequence). The CDR3 region is CATSRGGPGYEQYF. CDR3 nucleotides: TGTGCCACCAGCAGAGGGGGGCCCGGCTACGAGCAGTACTTC.

The chain carries TRBV6-1 and TRBJ1-1, with 8 bases lining up with TRBD1. J lost 0 bases, V lost 3 bases, and 6 bases had no gene match. CDR1 and CDR2 from the germline V gene are MNHNS and SASEGT. CDR3 length equals 16 residues. CDR3 sequence: CASSDPDRVMNTEAFF. Written as DNA, the CDR3 is TGTGCCAGCAGTGACCCGGACAGGGTCATGAACACTGAAGCTTTCTTT.